Below, one T cell receptor beta chain is given with its context. What it binds is unknown. Given a much more abundant clone one base away, this may be a read error. The sample belongs to a study of T-cell memory formation after mild COVID-19. TCR alpha and TCR beta cDNA libraries carrying sample barcodes and UMIs came from 5'RACE with constant-segment primers. MiXCR, run by TCRdb on the 5' RACE reads, gives a single entry per CDR3 protein. The sample records roughly 43,000 distinct CDR3 sequences, roughly 9.8% being singletons. Overall study results and limits: The main location of contracting CD4+ clones was CM and EM, and that of contracting CD8+ clones was EMRA. SARS-CoV-2 specificity was not confirmed for second-wave clones peaking on day 37. Clones contracting day 15 to 85 were balanced CD4/CD8; later expanders leaned CD4+.

The specimen was PBMCs or a T cell subset sorted from them (not recorded which). This sequence originates from an adult woman who had mild COVID-19 (a few samples of this study predate the infection). Cell type and time point are not known.

CDR3: CASRSRLADRGETQYF. CDR3 DNA sequence: TGTGCCAGCAGATCAAGACTAGCGGATAGGGGAGAGACCCAGTACTTC. The V call is TRBV13, the J call TRBJ2-5; 9 positions agree with TRBD2. The germline V gene encodes CDR1 PRHDT and CDR2 FYEKMQ (reference sequence). This CDR3 has 16 residues. Trimming cost V 6 bases and J 4 bases; bases outside gene matches: 12.